The present T cell receptor (beta chain) was sequenced within a study of OX40 agonist ivuxolimab in advanced cancers. Study background: Patients' therapy was ivuxolimab, an antibody that acts as an agonist of OX40 (CD134).

This CDR3 contains 12 residues. The V end lost 7 bases, the J end lost 0 bases, and 7 bases lay between the germline ends. Germline lookup yields CDR1 MDHEN and CDR2 SYDVKM. Sequencing used immunoSEQ multiplex PCR; TCRdb keeps in-frame clones, though not all of them. The sample shows about 70,000 clones, roughly 87% of them seen only once. This clone was counted a single time. This sample includes further DNA sequences coding for the same CDR3. This material consisted of CD4+ or CD8+ T cells sorted from blood, taken in a trial of the OX40 agonist ivuxolimab. This TCR was recovered from an adult with an advanced solid tumor such as melanoma, head and neck, liver or kidney cancer. The genes are TRBV28 and TRBJ2-7; D call uncertain. CDR3 sequence reads: CASNSNSYEQYF. As DNA, the CDR3 is TGTGCCAGCAATTCAAACTCCTACGAGCAGTACTTC. The variable domain in full, completed from reference TRBV28 and TRBJ2-7, reads DVKVTQSSRYLVKRTGEKVFLECVQDMDHENMFWYRQDPGLGLRLIYFSYDVKMKEKGDIPEGYSVSREKKERFSLILESASTNQTSMYLCASNSNSYEQYFGPGTRLTVT.